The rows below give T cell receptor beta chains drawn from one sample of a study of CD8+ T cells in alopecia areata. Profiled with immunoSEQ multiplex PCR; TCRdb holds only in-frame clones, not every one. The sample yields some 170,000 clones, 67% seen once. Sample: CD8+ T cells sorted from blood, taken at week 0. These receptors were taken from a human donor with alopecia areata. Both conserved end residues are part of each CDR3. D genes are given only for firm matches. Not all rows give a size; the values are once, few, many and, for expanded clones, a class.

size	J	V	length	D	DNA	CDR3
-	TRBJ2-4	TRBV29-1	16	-	TGCAGCGTTGAAGCAACTCAGTACGGGGCCAAAAACATTCAGTACTTC	CSVEATQYGAKNIQYF
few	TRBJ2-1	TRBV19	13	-	TGTGCCAGTAGTAAGGGGGCCTACAATGAGCAGTTCTTC	CASSKGAYNEQFF
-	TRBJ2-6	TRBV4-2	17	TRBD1	TGTGCCAGCAGATCCGGGACAGGGGAATCTGGGGCCAACGTCCTGACTTTC	CASRSGTGESGANVLTF
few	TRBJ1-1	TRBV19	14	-	TGTGCCAGTAGCTTGGGCAGGGAGAACACTGAAGCTTTCTTT	CASSLGRENTEAFF
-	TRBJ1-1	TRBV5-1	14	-	TGCGCCAGCAGCTTGACAGATTCTAACACTGAAGCTTTCTTT	CASSLTDSNTEAFF
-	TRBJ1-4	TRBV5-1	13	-	TGCGCCAGCAGCCTGGGGGGTAAAGAAAAACTGTTTTTT	CASSLGGKEKLFF
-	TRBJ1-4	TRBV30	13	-	TGTGCCTGGAGGCGGAGGGGACGTGAAAAACTGTTTTTT	CAWRRRGREKLFF
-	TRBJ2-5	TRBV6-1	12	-	TGTGCCAGCAGCCCATATGGAAAAACCCAGTACTTC	CASSPYGKTQYF
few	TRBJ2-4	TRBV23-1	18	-	TGCGCCAGCAGTCAATCTGAGGAGGCAGGGGAGACCAAAAACATTCAGTACTTC	CASSQSEEAGETKNIQYF
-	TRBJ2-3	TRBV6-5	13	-	TGTGCCAGCAGTTACTCGTGGATCGATACGCAGTATTTT	CASSYSWIDTQYF
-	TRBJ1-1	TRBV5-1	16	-	TGCGCCAGCAGCCCGGACCGAAGAGAGGGTTGGACTGAAGCTTTCTTT	CASSPDRREGWTEAFF
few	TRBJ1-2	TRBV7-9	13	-	TGTGCCAGCAGCCCTGGGTCCAACTATGGCTACACCTTC	CASSPGSNYGYTF
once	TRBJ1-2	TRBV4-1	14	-	TGCGCCAGCAGCCAAGATACGGGGGGCCTTGGCTACACCTTC	CASSQDTGGLGYTF
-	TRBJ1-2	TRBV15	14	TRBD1	TGTGCCACCAGCGGCCTAGGACAGGGAGGTGGCTACACCTTC	CATSGLGQGGGYTF
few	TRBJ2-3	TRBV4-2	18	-	TGTGCCAGCAGCCAAGATCTCCTTTTGGGCACGACCACAGATACGCAGTATTTT	CASSQDLLLGTTTDTQYF
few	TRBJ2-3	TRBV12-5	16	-	TGTGCTAGTGGTTTGCCCCCGGGCGGGGACACAGATACGCAGTATTTT	CASGLPPGGDTDTQYF
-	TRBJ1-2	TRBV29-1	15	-	TGCAGCGACTTTTCCCGGGGCATAAACGGGTATGGCTACACCTTC	CSDFSRGINGYGYTF
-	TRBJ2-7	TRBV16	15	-	TGTGCCAGCAGCCTCCCGGGGGTTGGGTCCTACGAGCAGTACTTC	CASSLPGVGSYEQYF
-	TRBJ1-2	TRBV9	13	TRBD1	TGTGCCAGCAGCGCCGGACAGGGAGAGGGCTACACCTTC	CASSAGQGEGYTF
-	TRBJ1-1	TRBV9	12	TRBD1	TGTGCCAGCAGCGTCACAGGGGTAGAAGCTTTCTTT	CASSVTGVEAFF
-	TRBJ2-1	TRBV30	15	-	TGTGCCTGGAGTGGGGGTAGCGGCTCCTACAATGAGCAGTTCTTC	CAWSGGSGSYNEQFF
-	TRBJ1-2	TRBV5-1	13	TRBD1	TGCGCCAGCAGCCCCCCCGACAGGGATGGCTACACCTTC	CASSPPDRDGYTF
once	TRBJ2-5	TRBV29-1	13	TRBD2	TGCAGCGTTCGCGGGGGGTACCAAGAGACCCAGTACTTC	CSVRGGYQETQYF
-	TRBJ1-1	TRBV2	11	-	TGTGCCAGCCGGATGAACACTGAAGCTTTCTTT	CASRMNTEAFF
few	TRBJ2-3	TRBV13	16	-	TGTGCCAGCAGACCAGAGGGGCCAAAACCGGGGGATACGCAGTATTTT	CASRPEGPKPGDTQYF
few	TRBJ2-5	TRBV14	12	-	TGTGCCAGCAGCCAAGATGGGAAGACCCAGTACTTC	CASSQDGKTQYF
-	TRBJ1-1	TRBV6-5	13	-	TGTGCCAGCAGTTACAGCGGGGGCACTGAAGCTTTCTTT	CASSYSGGTEAFF
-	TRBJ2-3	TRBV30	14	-	TGTGCCTGGAGTGCCTTAGCGGCAACAGATACGCAGTATTTT	CAWSALAATDTQYF
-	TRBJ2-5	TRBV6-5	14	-	TGTGCCAGCAGAACTCCCGACCGCCAAGAGACCCAGTACTTC	CASRTPDRQETQYF
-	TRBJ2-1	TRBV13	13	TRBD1	TGTGCCACCGACGCCCCAGGGGGCAATGAGCAGTTCTTC	CATDAPGGNEQFF
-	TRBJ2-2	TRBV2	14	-	TGTGCCAGCAGCGATCCCGGGTACACCGGGGAGCTGTTTTTT	CASSDPGYTGELFF
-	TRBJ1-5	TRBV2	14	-	TGTGCCAGCAGTGATGATGTCCCCGGGCAGCCCCAGCATTTT	CASSDDVPGQPQHF
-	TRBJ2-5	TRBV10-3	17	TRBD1	TGTGCCATCAGTGAGCGCCTGGGCGCAGGGGGCTACGAGACCCAGTACTTC	CAISERLGAGGYETQYF
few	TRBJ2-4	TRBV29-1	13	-	TGCAGCGTCCGAGGGGGTGACAAAAACATTCAGTACTTC	CSVRGGDKNIQYF
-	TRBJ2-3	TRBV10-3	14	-	TGTGCCGTCAACGGGGGCCCCCAGGGAGATACGCAGTATTTT	CAVNGGPQGDTQYF
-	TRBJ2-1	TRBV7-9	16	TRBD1	TGTGCCAGCAGCTACGCGACAGGGGATTCCTACAATGAGCAGTTCTTC	CASSYATGDSYNEQFF
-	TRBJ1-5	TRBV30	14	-	TGTGCCTGGAGTCCAGGACAGAGCCGCCAGCCCCAGCATTTT	CAWSPGQSRQPQHF
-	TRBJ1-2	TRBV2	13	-	TGTGCCATCAATCTTCGGAGTAACTATGGCTACACCTTC	CAINLRSNYGYTF
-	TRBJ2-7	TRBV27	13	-	TGTGCCAGCAGTTTGGACTTGAGCTACGAGCAGTACTTC	CASSLDLSYEQYF
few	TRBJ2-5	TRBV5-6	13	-	TGTGCCAGCAGCTTGGTCGGGGAAGAGACCCAGTACTTC	CASSLVGEETQYF
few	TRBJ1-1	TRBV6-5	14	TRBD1	TGTGCCAGCGGGAGGGGACAGGGGCCCCTAGAAGCTTTCTTT	CASGRGQGPLEAFF
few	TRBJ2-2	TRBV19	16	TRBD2	TGTGCCAGTAGGCCTGGGACTAGCGGATACACCGGGGAGCTGTTTTTT	CASRPGTSGYTGELFF
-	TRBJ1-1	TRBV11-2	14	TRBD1	TGTGCCAGCAGCACGAGACAGGGGGGCACTGAAGCTTTCTTT	CASSTRQGGTEAFF
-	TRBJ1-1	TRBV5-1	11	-	TGCGCCAGCAGGGTTGGAACTGAAGCTTTCTTT	CASRVGTEAFF
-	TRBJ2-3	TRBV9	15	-	TGTGCCAGCAGCTACGGCCCAGCGAGCACAGATACGCAGTATTTT	CASSYGPASTDTQYF
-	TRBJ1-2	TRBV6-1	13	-	TGTGCCAGCAGCAAGTCGGACACACATGGCTACACCTTC	CASSKSDTHGYTF
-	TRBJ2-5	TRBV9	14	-	TGTGCCAGCAGCGTAGGTCAGGGCTCGGAGACCCAGTACTTC	CASSVGQGSETQYF
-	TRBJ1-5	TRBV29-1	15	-	TGCAGCGTTTTTTCAGGGGAAGGTAGCAATCAGCCCCAGCATTTT	CSVFSGEGSNQPQHF
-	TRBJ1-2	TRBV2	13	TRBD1	TGTGCCAGCAGTGAAGAGGGGGCAGATGGCTACACCTTC	CASSEEGADGYTF
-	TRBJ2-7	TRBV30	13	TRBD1	TGTGCCTGGAGGGGGACAGGGTCCTACGAGCAGTACTTC	CAWRGTGSYEQYF
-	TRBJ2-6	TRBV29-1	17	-	TGCAGCGTTGAAGGAAACGCTTTGGACCGGGGGGCCAACGTCCTGACTTTC	CSVEGNALDRGANVLTF